These T cell receptor beta chains were read from a single sample in a study of blood T cells in healthy people across ages. From the 5' RACE reads, TCRdb called clonotypes with MiXCR, one entry per CDR3 protein. The sample has over a million distinct CDR3 sequences, around 45% seen once. The sequenced sample was blood. All receptors derive from a woman aged 55-70 years in good health. Each CDR3 is given with its conserved first and last residue. D genes are given only for firm matches. Clone sizes are given selectively: once, few, many, or a class where the clone is expanded.

TRBD1 | few | TRBJ1-2 | TRBV4-1 | CASSQTGGVNGYTF | TGCGCCAGCAGCCAAACAGGGGGCGTTAATGGCTACACCTTC
NA | few | TRBJ1-2 | TRBV20-1 | CSAYTGTGNYGYTF | TGCAGTGCTTATACCGGGACGGGAAACTATGGCTACACCTTC
NA | few | TRBJ2-5 | TRBV7-9 | CASSPSGTRLVGGQTQYF | TGTGCCAGCAGCCCATCCGGGACCAGACTTGTTGGGGGGCAGACCCAGTACTTC
TRBD2 | NA | TRBJ2-1 | TRBV7-3 | CASSHGLAGVQSYNEQFF | TGTGCCAGCAGCCATGGACTAGCGGGAGTTCAGTCCTACAATGAGCAGTTCTTC
NA | NA | TRBJ2-1 | TRBV20-1 | CSAPLGRAYNEQFF | TGCAGTGCCCCCCTCGGTCGAGCTTACAATGAGCAGTTCTTC
NA | NA | TRBJ2-3 | TRBV20-1 | CSLFGRRYTDTQYF | TGCAGTCTCTTTGGGCGGAGATACACAGATACGCAGTATTTT
TRBD1 | NA | TRBJ2-5 | TRBV13 | CAGSPRQGTQYF | TGTGCCGGCAGCCCGCGACAGGGGACCCAGTACTTC
NA | NA | TRBJ1-2 | TRBV29-1 | CSVGQDRGYTF | TGCAGCGTTGGGCAGGACAGAGGCTACACCTTC
TRBD1 | once | TRBJ1-5 | TRBV5-1 | CASSRGQGGNQPQHF | TGCGCCAGCAGCAGGGGACAGGGTGGCAATCAGCCCCAGCATTTT
TRBD2 | few | TRBJ2-3 | TRBV7-2 | CASRLFPSGTTDTQYF | TGTGCCAGCAGACTATTCCCTAGCGGGACCACAGATACGCAGTATTTT
NA | NA | TRBJ1-2 | TRBV20-1 | CSARATGNPGYTF | TGCAGTGCTAGAGCGACAGGAAATCCTGGCTACACCTTC
TRBD1 | NA | TRBJ2-3 | TRBV12-3/TRBV12-4 | CASRKQGFTDTQYF | TGTGCCAGCAGAAAACAGGGGTTCACAGATACGCAGTATTTT
TRBD1 | NA | TRBJ2-5 | TRBV3-1 | CASSHPPGQGSETQYF | TGTGCCAGCAGCCACCCGCCGGGACAGGGATCGGAGACCCAGTACTTC
NA | once | TRBJ2-2 | TRBV14 | CASSLGSILSYTGELFF | TGTGCCAGCAGCCTAGGATCCATTTTGTCTTATACCGGGGAGCTGTTTTTT
NA | NA | TRBJ1-5 | TRBV20-1 | CSALPTGRLNQPQHF | TGCAGTGCTTTACCAACGGGCAGGCTTAATCAGCCCCAGCATTTT
TRBD2 | NA | TRBJ2-3 | TRBV20-1 | CSAPPGLAGSTDTQYF | TGCAGTGCTCCACCAGGACTAGCGGGCAGCACAGATACGCAGTATTTT
NA | NA | TRBJ2-1 | TRBV19 | CASSNRGGGVDEQFF | TGTGCCAGTAGCAACCGAGGGGGGGGCGTTGATGAGCAGTTCTTC
NA | few | TRBJ2-1 | TRBV29-1 | CSVESDWYNEQFF | TGCAGCGTTGAAAGTGATTGGTACAATGAGCAGTTCTTC
NA | NA | TRBJ2-1 | TRBV24-1 | CATSDLSGPGSYNEQFF | TGTGCCACCAGTGATTTGTCAGGGCCTGGTTCCTACAATGAGCAGTTCTTC
TRBD1 | few | TRBJ2-7 | TRBV15 | CATNLGQGLSEQYF | TGTGCCACCAACCTGGGACAGGGACTCTCTGAGCAGTACTTC
NA | few | TRBJ2-5 | TRBV5-1 | CASKDGYTTQYF | TGCGCCAGCAAGGACGGGTACACGACCCAGTACTTC
TRBD1 | NA | TRBJ1-2 | TRBV27 | CASSHTGALNYGYTF | TGTGCCAGCAGCCATACAGGGGCCCTCAACTATGGCTACACCTTC
TRBD1 | NA | TRBJ1-5 | TRBV30 | CAWSEGQRYQPQHF | TGTGCCTGGAGTGAGGGACAGAGATATCAGCCCCAGCATTTT
TRBD1 | NA | TRBJ1-4 | TRBV2 | CASRGTEVFEKLFF | TGTGCCAGCCGTGGGACAGAGGTTTTTGAAAAACTGTTTTTT
NA | few | TRBJ2-1 | TRBV20-1 | CSARGHSYNEQFF | TGCAGTGCTAGAGGACACTCCTACAATGAGCAGTTCTTC
NA | once | TRBJ2-1 | TRBV30 | CAWGKTRRQFF | TGTGCCTGGGGAAAAACTAGGAGACAGTTCTTC
NA | NA | TRBJ2-1 | TRBV4-2 | CASSRVGPAHNEQFF | TGTGCCAGCAGCCGAGTGGGCCCGGCACACAATGAGCAGTTCTTC
TRBD1 | NA | TRBJ1-5 | TRBV10-3 | CAISPGQGAGDNQPQHF | TGTGCCATCAGTCCGGGACAGGGGGCCGGGGATAATCAGCCCCAGCATTTT
NA | NA | TRBJ1-1 | TRBV7-9 | CASRADSRGAFF | TGTGCCAGCAGAGCGGACTCCCGGGGAGCTTTCTTT
NA | few | TRBJ2-7 | TRBV6-6 | CAISGNYEQYF | TGTGCCATCTCCGGGAACTACGAGCAGTACTTC
NA | NA | TRBJ2-1 | TRBV7-9 | CASSLATHLGFF | TGTGCCAGCAGCTTAGCAACCCATCTGGGGTTCTTC
TRBD2 | NA | TRBJ2-3 | TRBV6-1 | CASSRRTSGSTPDTQYF | TGTGCCAGCAGTAGACGAACTAGCGGGAGTACCCCAGATACGCAGTATTTT
TRBD2 | NA | TRBJ2-7 | TRBV29-1 | CSVEGSLTSGSRYEQYF | TGCAGCGTTGAAGGTTCCCTCACTAGCGGGAGTAGGTACGAGCAGTACTTC
NA | once | TRBJ2-5 | TRBV12-3/TRBV12-4 | CASNPGRGLTETQYF | TGTGCCAGCAACCCTGGGAGGGGGCTAACAGAGACCCAGTACTTC
NA | NA | TRBJ1-5 | TRBV12-3/TRBV12-4 | CASSYDRSNQPQHF | TGTGCCAGCAGCTACGACAGGAGCAATCAGCCCCAGCATTTT
NA | NA | TRBJ2-7 | TRBV5-6 | CASSYTNRAYEQYF | TGTGCCAGCAGCTATACCAACCGGGCCTACGAGCAGTACTTC
NA | few | TRBJ2-3 | TRBV2 | CASKGEASTDTQYF | TGTGCCAGCAAGGGGGAAGCTAGCACAGATACGCAGTATTTT
NA | few | TRBJ1-1 | TRBV4-1 | CASSLQGGRNTEAFF | TGCGCCAGCAGCCTACAAGGAGGCCGAAACACTGAAGCTTTCTTT
NA | many | TRBJ2-7 | TRBV11-2 | CASSLGGASYEQYF | TGTGCCAGCAGCTTAGGCGGGGCCTCCTACGAGCAGTACTTC
NA | NA | TRBJ2-4 | TRBV12-3/TRBV12-4 | CASSTGHPNIQYF | TGTGCCAGCAGTACGGGACACCCAAACATTCAGTACTTC
NA | NA | TRBJ1-1 | TRBV15 | CATSRDRGMRWGTEAFF | TGTGCCACCAGCAGAGATCGCGGGATGCGTTGGGGCACTGAAGCTTTCTTT